This T cell receptor (beta chain) was profiled in a study of T cells after yellow fever vaccination. Overall study context: Each low-cell-number fraction was prepared by means of SMART-Seq v4 Ultra Low Input.

A process of 5'RACE template switching, which added a universal primer site and UMIs, was used to make TCR cDNA. TCRdb independently ran MiXCR on the 5' RACE reads; one entry per CDR3 protein. This table has more than 450,000 distinct CDR3 sequences, roughly 22% appearing once. In regard to this clonotype: Its antigen is unknown.

Germline CDR1 is SGHTA and CDR2 is FQGNSA. V was shortened by 5 bases and J by 6 bases, with 17 bases between the two germline ends. CDR3 length: 14 residues. Notes on the study in general: A large majority of primary-vaccination clones showed up again after the booster (just under 97% CD4, around 90% CD8).

The rearrangement uses TRBV7-2 and TRBJ2-7, with D possibly matching TRBD2 (7 bases). The receptor was isolated from a man between 18 and 35 years old who received the YFV17D yellow fever vaccine. Sequenced material: PBMCs, taken less than 25 days after the first yellow fever vaccination. Here the CDR3 reads CASSAWGGRVEQYF. The CDR3 region has the DNA TGTGCCAGCAGCGCCTGGGGGGGCAGGGTCGAGCAGTACTTC.